The text below deals with one T cell receptor (beta chain). Measured with immunoSEQ multiplex PCR; TCRdb has only the in-frame clones, and not every one. Of fewer than 12,000 clones in the sample, roughly 94% were seen once. Looked up from germline, CDR1 is SGHRS and CDR2 is YFSETQ. V lost 0 bases to trimming and J lost 4 bases, with 7 bases between them. The CDR3 has 13 residues. The entry originates in a study of technical replicates of blood from four donors. The chain employs TRBV5-1 and TRBJ1-1, with D perhaps TRBD1 (6 bases). The sample was PBMCs. The sequence was obtained from a human donor in good health. The CDR3 region is CASSLDRVTEAFF. In nucleotides, the CDR3 is TGCGCCAGCAGCTTGGACAGGGTCACTGAAGCTTTCTTT.